This TCR beta chain originates from a study of early T cells in non-severe SARS-CoV-2 infection. The overall study: The authors sequenced bulk RNA from unsorted whole blood, leaving chains unpaired.

Germline assignment: CDR1 SGHDN and CDR2 FVKESK. This CDR3 contains 12 residues. The V gene end was trimmed by 4 bases and the J gene end by 7 bases; junction bases not matched to a gene: 3. A word on this clonotype: The antigen is not known.

Attachment of unique molecular identifiers to individual cDNA molecules was performed. One entry per CDR3 protein, called by TCRdb with MiXCR from the 5' RACE reads. The table has tens of thousands of distinct CDR3 sequences, about 5% seen once. Regarding the study as a whole: VDJdb-based matching was biased toward anti-spike CD8 responses and missed private and CD4 specificities.

The sequenced sample was whole blood. This chain links TRBV14 with TRBJ2-5; 7 nucleotides agree with TRBD1. The source of this sequence is an adult who was a healthcare worker with PCR-confirmed SARS-CoV-2 infection or an uninfected control (not recorded which). The CDR3 here is CASSPDRTTQYF. The CDR3 DNA follows: TGTGCCAGCAGCCCGGACAGGACGACCCAGTACTTC.